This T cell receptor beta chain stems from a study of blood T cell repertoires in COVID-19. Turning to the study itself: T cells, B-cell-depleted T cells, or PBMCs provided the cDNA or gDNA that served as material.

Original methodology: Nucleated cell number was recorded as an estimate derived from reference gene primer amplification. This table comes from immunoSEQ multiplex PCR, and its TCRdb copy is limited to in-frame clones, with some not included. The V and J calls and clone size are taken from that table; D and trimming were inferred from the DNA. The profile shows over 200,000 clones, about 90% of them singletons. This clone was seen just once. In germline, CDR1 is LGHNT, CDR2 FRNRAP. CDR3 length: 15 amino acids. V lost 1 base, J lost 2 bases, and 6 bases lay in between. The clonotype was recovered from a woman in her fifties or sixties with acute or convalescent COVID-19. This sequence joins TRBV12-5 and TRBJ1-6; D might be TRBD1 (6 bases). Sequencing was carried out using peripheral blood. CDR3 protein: CASGLGTAYNSPLHF. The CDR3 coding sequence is TGTGCTAGTGGTTTGGGGACAGCCTATAATTCACCCCTCCACTTT.